This TCR beta chain derives from a study of lymphopenia after photon versus proton radiotherapy. The assay was immunoSEQ multiplex PCR, and TCRdb's table has in-frame clones only and misses some. The repertoire holds more than 80,000 clones, about 86% seen once, with around 1.4% in the top ten. Concerning this clone itself: What it binds is not known.

Germline V lookup: CDR1 SGHRS, CDR2 YFSETQ. V was cut by 0 bases and J by 1 base, with 7 bases left in between. CDR3 length: 14 residues. General observations from the study: A bigger post-nadir fall in TCR diversity correlated inversely with survival time in deceased patients. Proton therapy kept repertoires fairly stable, unlike photons, which gained effector/memory cells. Authors raise, but do not show, better survival with proton therapy.

The sequenced sample was peripheral blood, obtained from a patient treated with proton-based radiotherapy. This TCR was recovered from a man between 60 and 75 years old with pancreatic cancer. This chain joins TRBV5-1 and TRBJ2-5, with no clear D. CDR3 in amino acids: CASSLGQLQETQYF. The CDR3 DNA reads TGCGCCAGCAGCTTGGGGCAGCTCCAAGAGACCCAGTACTTC.